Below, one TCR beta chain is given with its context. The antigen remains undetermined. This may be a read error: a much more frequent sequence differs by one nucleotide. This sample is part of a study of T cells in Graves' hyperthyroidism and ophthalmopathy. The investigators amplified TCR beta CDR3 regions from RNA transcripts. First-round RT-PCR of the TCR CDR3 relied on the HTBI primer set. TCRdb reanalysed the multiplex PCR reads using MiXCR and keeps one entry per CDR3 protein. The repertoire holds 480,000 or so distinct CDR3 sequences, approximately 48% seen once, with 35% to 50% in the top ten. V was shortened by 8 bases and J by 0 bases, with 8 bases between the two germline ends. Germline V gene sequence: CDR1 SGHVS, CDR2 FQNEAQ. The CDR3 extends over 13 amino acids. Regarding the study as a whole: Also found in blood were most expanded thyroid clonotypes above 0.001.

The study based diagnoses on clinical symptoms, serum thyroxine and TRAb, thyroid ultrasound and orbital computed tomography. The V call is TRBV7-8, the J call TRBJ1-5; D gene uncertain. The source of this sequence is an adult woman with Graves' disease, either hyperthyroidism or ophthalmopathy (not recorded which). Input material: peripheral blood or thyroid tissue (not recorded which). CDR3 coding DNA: TGTGCCAGCGAGGATTATAGCAATCAGCCCCAGCATTTT. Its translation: CASEDYSNQPQHF. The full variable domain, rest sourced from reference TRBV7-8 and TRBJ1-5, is GAGVSQSPRYKVAKRGQDVALRCDPISGHVSLFWYQQALGQGPEFLTYFQNEAQLDKSGLPSDRFFAERPEGSVSTLKIQRTQQEDSAVYLCASEDYSNQPQHFGDGTRLSIL.